The subject of this entry is one T cell receptor beta chain. This record comes from a study of blood T cell repertoires in COVID-19. In germline, CDR1 is SGDLS, CDR2 YYNGEE. The CDR3 covers 14 residues. The ends were cut back, 0 bases at V and 5 bases at J, with 9 bases in the middle. Original handling: Amplifying reference gene primers gave estimates of nucleated cell counts. Libraries were prepared by immunoSEQ multiplex PCR; TCRdb keeps only in-frame clonotypes and omits some of them. V and J calls plus clone size are reproduced from that table; the DNA served to infer D and trimming. This table has about 90,000 clones, 80% appearing once.

The clonotype originates from a woman between 65 and 79 years old with acute or convalescent COVID-19. V gene TRBV9 combines with J gene TRBJ2-1; D perhaps matches TRBD2 (5 bases). The source material was peripheral blood. CDR3 sequence reads: CASSVADSNNEQFF. The CDR3, as DNA: TGTGCCAGCAGCGTAGCGGACTCTAACAATGAGCAGTTCTTC. Using reference TRBV9 and TRBJ2-1 for the parts outside the CDR3, the full variable domain is DSGVTQTPKHLITATGQRVTLRCSPRSGDLSVYWYQQSLDQGLQFLIQYYNGEERAKGNILERFSAQQFPDLHSELNLSSLELGDSALYFCASSVADSNNEQFFGPGTRLTVL.